The T cell receptor (beta chain) under discussion was sequenced for a study of tumor-infiltrating lymphocytes in primary liver carcinoma (dated by TCRdb to 2017 to 2019). Looking at the study overall: Surgical resection was performed in China between 2015 and early 2016 on about 5 patients with histopathologically diagnosed primary liver carcinoma. The five patients, three men and two women aged 30 to 69 years, had hepatocellular carcinoma (four) or combined HCC and intrahepatic cholangiocarcinoma (one). Tumors of the five patients were stage T1-T3 N0M0 with maximum diameters of roughly 4 to 11 cm. Each sample produced roughly 3.65 to 8 million productive TCRbeta reads, and read depth showed no significant difference between tissue types. For each liver tumor, the study sampled five regions along with adjacent normal tissue and blood, and applied TCRbeta repertoire sequencing, expression microarrays and whole-exome sequencing. A total of about 35 specimens from 5 patients went through TCRbeta repertoire sequencing, namely 25 tumor regions, 5 adjacent noncancerous liver tissues and 5 peripheral blood samples. High reproducibility was observed for the technical replicate repertoires, with mean shared-clone rates approximately 0.9 and correlation coefficients above 0.98.

TCRbeta-specific cDNA was reverse-transcribed from roughly 500 ng total RNA using a constant-region primer and ProtoScript II reverse transcriptase. Construction of the TCRbeta libraries relied on three nested rounds of multiplex PCR, following a slightly modified ARM-PCR procedure. Sample barcodes and Illumina adapters were attached in a final 25-cycle PCR using Deep VentR polymerase. Before sequencing, amplicons of 200-500 bp were gel-purified using a QIAquick gel extraction kit. TCRbeta amplicons were sequenced on an Illumina HiSeq 2500 with 250-bp paired-end reads. In the source study's methods: To recover full CDR3 sequences, reads were quality-trimmed using Trimmomatic v0.33 and paired reads were then merged using FLASH v1.2.11. V, D and J germline segments were assigned to the rearranged TCRbeta sequences by MiGEC v1.2.1b. Clonotype statistics and Shannon-Wiener diversity indices were calculated with VDJtools v1.0.0. To reduce sampling bias, subsequent analyses other than the diversity analysis used only the 250 most abundant clonotypes in each sample. The public reads were quality trimmed at Q25 with fastp and then assembled into clones with MiXCR by TCRdb, keeping productive beta chains. Merged by CDR3 protein, the rows form single entries marked with the most common genes and DNA. TCRdb, rather than the study authors, made the V and J calls. The sample has approximately 300,000 distinct CDR3 sequences on record, 60% to 80% of them singletons. Roughly 8.6% of the sample is held by the ten biggest clonotypes.

This clonotype has a handful of counts. The clone's antigen remains unknown. No much larger clone exists at a distance of one base, and base qualities are not known. RNA from unsorted whole blood was extracted with TRIzol reagent, and germline DNA was obtained with the DNeasy Blood & Tissue kit. At the time of sampling, the patients were treatment-naive and had chronic HBV infection. Before surgery, about 4 milliliters of peripheral blood were collected into K2EDTA tubes. Points the paper makes about the study in general: Bulk unsorted samples precluded comparing CD4+ and CD8+ T cell repertoires. Only the TCR beta chain was sequenced, which likely underestimates true repertoire diversity because unpaired alpha chains were not captured. A significantly larger repertoire fraction was made up by the top 250 clones in tumors than in blood (p = 0.039). The study included only five patients, and the authors note findings should be validated in a larger study. Repertoire overlap was found to be higher between tumor regions (mean roughly 35%) than between tumor-adjacent (roughly 17%) or tumor-blood (around 15%) pairs, consistent with antigen-driven expansion.

The clonotype comes from a man between 35 and 55 years old with primary liver carcinoma and hepatitis B virus infection. Input material: peripheral blood.

The CDR3 sequence is CASSHGPGGGGQPQHF. The base sequence is TGTGCCAGCAGCCACGGTCCGGGGGGGGGCGGGCAGCCCCAGCATTTT. This receptor chain uses TRBV7-8 and TRBJ1-5, and the D gene may be TRBD1, 6 bases matching. Including cysteine and phenylalanine, the CDR3 has 16 amino acids. Only the CDR3 region is kept as DNA, spanning 48 bases read in frame from base 1. The germline V gene gives CDR1 as SGHVS and CDR2 as FQNEAQ. Trimming removed 5 bases from V and 7 bases from J, leaving 21 bases between the germline ends.